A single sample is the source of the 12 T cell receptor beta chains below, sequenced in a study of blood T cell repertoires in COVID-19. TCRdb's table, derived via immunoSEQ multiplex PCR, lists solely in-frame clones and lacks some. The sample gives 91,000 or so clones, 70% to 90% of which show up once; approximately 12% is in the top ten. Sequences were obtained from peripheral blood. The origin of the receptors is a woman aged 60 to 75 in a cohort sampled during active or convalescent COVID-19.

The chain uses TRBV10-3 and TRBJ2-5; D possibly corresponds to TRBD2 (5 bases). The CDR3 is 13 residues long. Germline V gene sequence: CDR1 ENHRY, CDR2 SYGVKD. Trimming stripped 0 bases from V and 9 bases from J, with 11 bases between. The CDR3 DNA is TGTGCCATCAGTGAGTCGGAGGTGGGTGCCCAGTACTTC. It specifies CAISESEVGAQYF.

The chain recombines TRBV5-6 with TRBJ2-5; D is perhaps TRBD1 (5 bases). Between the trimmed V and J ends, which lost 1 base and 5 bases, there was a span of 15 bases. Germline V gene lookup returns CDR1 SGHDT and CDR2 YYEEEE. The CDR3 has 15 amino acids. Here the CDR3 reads CASSLWWGRVETQYF. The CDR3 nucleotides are TGTGCCAGCAGCTTGTGGTGGGGCAGGGTTGAGACCCAGTACTTC.

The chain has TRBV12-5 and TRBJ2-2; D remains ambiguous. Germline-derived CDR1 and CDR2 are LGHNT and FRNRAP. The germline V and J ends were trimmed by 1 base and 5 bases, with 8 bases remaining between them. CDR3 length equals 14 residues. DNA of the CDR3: TGTGCTAGTGGTTTGGACTTATCTACCGGGGAGCTGTTTTTT. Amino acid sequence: CASGLDLSTGELFF.

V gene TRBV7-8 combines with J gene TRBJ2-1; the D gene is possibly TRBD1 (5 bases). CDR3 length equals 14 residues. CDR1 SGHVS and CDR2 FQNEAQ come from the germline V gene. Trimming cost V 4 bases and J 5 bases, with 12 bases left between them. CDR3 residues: CASSSTRADNEQFF. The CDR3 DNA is TGTGCCAGCAGCTCAACCAGGGCAGACAATGAGCAGTTCTTC.

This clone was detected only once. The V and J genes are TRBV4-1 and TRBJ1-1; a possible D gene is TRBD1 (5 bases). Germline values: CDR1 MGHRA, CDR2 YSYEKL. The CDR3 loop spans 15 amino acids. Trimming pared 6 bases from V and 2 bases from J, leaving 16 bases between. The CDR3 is CASSMGGRVNTEAFF. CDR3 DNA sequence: TGCGCCAGCAGTATGGGGGGAAGGGTTAACACTGAAGCTTTCTTT.

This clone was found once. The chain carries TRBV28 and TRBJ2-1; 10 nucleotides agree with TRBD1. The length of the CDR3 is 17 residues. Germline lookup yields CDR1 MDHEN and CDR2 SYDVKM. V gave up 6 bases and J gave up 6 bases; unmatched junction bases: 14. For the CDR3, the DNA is TGTGCCAGCAGCCCAACCCCCGGGACAGGGGCCCCCAATGAGCAGTTCTTC. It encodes CASSPTPGTGAPNEQFF.

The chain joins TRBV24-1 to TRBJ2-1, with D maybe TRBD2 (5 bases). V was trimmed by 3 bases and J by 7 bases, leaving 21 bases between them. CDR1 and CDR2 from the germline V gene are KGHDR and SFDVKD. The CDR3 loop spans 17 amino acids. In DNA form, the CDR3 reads TGTGCCACCAGTGATCCCCCCGGGGTTAGCGTCATGAATGAGCAGTTCTTC. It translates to CATSDPPGVSVMNEQFF.

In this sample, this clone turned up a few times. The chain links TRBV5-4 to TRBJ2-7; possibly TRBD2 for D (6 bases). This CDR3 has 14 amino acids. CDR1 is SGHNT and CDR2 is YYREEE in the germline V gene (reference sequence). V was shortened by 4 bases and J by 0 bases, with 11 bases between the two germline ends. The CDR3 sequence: CASSALGLSYEQYF. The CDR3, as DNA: TGTGCCAGCAGCGCGTTGGGACTCTCCTACGAGCAGTACTTC.

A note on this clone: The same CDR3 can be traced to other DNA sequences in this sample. This CDR3 is CASSLAAGGTEAFF. CDR3 bases: TGCGCCAGCAGCTTGGCCGCGGGAGGGACTGAAGCTTTCTTT. The V call is TRBV5-1, the J call TRBJ1-1; no firm D call. The CDR3 has 14 residues. Germline V lookup: CDR1 SGHRS, CDR2 YFSETQ. V lost 0 bases and J 5 bases, leaving 11 bases between the germline ends.

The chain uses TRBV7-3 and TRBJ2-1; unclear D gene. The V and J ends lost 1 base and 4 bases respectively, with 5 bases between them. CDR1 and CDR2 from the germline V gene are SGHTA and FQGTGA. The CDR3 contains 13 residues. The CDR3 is CASSLNRYNEQFF. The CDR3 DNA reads TGTGCCAGCAGCTTAAATCGGTACAATGAGCAGTTCTTC.

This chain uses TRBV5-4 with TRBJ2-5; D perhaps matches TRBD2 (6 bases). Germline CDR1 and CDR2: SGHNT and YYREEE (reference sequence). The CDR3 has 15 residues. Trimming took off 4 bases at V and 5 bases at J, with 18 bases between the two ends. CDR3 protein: CASSRGLPVQETQYF. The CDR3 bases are TGTGCCAGCAGCCGCGGACTACCAGTCCAGGAGACCCAGTACTTC.

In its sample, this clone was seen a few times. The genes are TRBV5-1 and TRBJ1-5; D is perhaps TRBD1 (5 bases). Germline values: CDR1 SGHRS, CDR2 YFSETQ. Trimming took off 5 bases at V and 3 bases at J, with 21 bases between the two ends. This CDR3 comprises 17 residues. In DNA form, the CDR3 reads TGCGCCAGCAGGCCGATTCCCGCGACAGCAAACAATCAGCCCCAGCATTTT. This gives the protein CASRPIPATANNQPQHF.